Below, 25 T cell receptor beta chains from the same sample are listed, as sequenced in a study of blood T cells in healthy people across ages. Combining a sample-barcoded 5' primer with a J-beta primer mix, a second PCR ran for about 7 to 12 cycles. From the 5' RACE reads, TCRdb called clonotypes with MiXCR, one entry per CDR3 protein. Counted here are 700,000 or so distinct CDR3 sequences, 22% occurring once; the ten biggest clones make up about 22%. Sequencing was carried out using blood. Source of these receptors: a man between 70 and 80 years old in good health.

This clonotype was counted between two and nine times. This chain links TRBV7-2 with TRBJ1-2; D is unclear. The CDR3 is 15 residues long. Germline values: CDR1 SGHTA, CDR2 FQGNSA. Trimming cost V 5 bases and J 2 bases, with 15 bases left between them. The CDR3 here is CASSTQNTVNYGYTF. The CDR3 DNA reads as TGTGCCAGCAGCACCCAAAATACAGTAAACTATGGCTACACCTTC.

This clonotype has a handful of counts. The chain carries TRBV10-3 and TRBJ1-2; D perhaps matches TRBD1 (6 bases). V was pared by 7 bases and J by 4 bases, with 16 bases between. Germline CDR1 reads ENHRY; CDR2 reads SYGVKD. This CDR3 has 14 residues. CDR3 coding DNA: TGTGCCATCAAGTTAACCAGGGGCCCCTATGGCTACACCTTC. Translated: CAIKLTRGPYGYTF.

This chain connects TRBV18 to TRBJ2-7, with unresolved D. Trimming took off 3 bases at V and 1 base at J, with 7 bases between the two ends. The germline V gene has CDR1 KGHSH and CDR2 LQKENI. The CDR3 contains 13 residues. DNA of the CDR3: TGTGCCAGCTCACCCTTAGGATCCTACGAGCAGTACTTC. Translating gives CASSPLGSYEQYF.

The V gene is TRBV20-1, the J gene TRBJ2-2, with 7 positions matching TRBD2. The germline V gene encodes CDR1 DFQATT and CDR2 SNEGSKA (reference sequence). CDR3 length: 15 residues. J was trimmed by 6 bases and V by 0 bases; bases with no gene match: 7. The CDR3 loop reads CSARDRRGDSGELFF. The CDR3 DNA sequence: TGCAGTGCTAGAGATCGACGGGGGGATTCCGGGGAGCTGTTTTTT.

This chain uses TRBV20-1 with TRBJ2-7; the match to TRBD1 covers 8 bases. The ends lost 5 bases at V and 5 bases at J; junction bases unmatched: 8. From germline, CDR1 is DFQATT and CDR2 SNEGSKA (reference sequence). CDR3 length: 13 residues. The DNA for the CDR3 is TGCAGTGCTGTCCAGGGGGCGTTGGACGAGCAGTACTTC. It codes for CSAVQGALDEQYF.

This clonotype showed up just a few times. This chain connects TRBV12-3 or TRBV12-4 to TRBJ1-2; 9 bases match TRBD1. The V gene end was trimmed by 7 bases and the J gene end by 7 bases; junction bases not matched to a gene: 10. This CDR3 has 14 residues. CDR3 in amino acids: CASTKQGAASGYTF. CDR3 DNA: TGTGCCAGCACGAAACAGGGGGCGGCGAGTGGCTACACCTTC.

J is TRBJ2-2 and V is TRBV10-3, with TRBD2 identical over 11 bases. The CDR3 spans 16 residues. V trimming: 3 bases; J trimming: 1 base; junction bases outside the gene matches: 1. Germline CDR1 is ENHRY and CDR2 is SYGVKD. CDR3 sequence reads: CAISELAGENTGELFF. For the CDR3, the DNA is TGTGCCATCAGTGAACTAGCGGGGGAGAACACCGGGGAGCTGTTTTTT.

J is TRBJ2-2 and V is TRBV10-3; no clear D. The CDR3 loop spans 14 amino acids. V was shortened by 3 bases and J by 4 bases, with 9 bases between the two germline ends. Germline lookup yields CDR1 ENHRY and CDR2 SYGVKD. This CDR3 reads CAISEVDATGELFF. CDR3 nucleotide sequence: TGTGCCATCAGTGAAGTCGACGCCACCGGGGAGCTGTTTTTT.

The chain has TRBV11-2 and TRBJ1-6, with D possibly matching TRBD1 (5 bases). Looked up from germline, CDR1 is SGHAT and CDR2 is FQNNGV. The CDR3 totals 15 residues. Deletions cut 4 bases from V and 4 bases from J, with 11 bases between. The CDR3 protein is CASSSAGGYNSPLHF. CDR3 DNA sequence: TGTGCCAGCAGCTCCGCGGGGGGTTATAATTCACCCCTCCACTTT.

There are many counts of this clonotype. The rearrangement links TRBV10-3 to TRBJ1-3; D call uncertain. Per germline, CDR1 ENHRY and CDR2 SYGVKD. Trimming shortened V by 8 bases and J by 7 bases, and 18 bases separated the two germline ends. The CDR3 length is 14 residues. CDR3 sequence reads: CAIAQKSSVNTIYF. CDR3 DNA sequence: TGTGCCATCGCCCAGAAGAGTTCGGTGAACACCATATATTTT.

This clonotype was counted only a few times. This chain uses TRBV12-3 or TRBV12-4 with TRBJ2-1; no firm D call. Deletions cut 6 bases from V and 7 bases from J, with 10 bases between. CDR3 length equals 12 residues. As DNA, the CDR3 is TGTGCCAGCAGGCGGACGGCGAATGAGCAGTTCTTC. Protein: CASRRTANEQFF.

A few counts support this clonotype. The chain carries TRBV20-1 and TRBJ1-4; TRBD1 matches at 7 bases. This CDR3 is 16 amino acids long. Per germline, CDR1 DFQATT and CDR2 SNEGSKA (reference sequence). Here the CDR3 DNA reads TGCAGCAACAAGCGAGGGCAGGGGGGTGTTAATGAAAAACTGTTTTTT. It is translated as CSNKRGQGGVNEKLFF.

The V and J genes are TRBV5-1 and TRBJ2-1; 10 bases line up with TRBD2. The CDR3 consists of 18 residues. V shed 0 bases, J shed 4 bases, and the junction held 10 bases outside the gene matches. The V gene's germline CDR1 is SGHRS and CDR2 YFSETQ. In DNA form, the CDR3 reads TGCGCCAGCAGCTTGGGTAGCGGGGGGCCCCAAACTTACAATGAGCAGTTCTTC. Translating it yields CASSLGSGGPQTYNEQFF. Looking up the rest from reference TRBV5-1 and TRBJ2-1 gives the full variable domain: KAGVTQTPRYLIKTRGQQVTLSCSPISGHRSVSWYQQTPGQGLQFLFEYFSETQRNKGNFPGRFSGRQFSNSRSEMNVSTLELGDSALYLCASSLGSGGPQTYNEQFFGPGTRLTVL.

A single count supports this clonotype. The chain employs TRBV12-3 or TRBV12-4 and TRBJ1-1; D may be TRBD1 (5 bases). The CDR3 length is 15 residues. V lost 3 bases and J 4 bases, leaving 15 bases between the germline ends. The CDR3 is CASSFTGAGSTEAFF. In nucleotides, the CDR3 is TGTGCCAGCAGTTTTACCGGGGCGGGGAGCACTGAAGCTTTCTTT.

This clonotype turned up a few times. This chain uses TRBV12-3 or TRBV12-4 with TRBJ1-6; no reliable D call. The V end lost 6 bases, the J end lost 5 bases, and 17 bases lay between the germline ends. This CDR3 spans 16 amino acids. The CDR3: CASSPLIGRHNSPLHF. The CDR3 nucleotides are TGTGCCAGCAGCCCCCTCATTGGGCGCCATAATTCACCCCTCCACTTT.

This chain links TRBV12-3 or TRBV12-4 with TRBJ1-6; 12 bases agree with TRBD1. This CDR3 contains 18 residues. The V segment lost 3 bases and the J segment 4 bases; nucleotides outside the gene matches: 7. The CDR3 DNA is TGTGCCAGCAGTTTGGTCGCGGGACAGGGGGCTTATAATTCACCCCTCCACTTT. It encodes CASSLVAGQGAYNSPLHF.

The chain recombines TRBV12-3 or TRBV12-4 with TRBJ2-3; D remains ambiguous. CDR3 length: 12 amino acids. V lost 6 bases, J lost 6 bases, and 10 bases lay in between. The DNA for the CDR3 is TGTGCCAGCAGAGTTAGCTTGGATACGCAGTATTTT. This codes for CASRVSLDTQYF.

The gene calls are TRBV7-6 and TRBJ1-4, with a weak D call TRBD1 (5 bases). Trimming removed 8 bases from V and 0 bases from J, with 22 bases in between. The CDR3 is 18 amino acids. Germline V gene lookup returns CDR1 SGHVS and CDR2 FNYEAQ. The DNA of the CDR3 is TGTGCCAGCGGGGACCGTCTTAGGGTGGTTGCAACTAATGAAAAACTGTTTTTT. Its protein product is CASGDRLRVVATNEKLFF.

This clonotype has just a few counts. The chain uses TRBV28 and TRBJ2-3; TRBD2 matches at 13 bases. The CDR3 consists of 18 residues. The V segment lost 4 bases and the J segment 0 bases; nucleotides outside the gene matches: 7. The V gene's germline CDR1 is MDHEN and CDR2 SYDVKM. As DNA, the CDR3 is TGTGCCAGCAGTTCGCCGGGACTAGCGGGAAAAAGCACAGATACGCAGTATTTT. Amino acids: CASSSPGLAGKSTDTQYF.

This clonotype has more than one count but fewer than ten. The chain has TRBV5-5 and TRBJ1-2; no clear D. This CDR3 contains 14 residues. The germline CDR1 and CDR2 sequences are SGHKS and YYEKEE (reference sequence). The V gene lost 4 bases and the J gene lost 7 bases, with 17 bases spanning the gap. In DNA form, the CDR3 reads TGTGCCAGCAGCCCTAACCCAGCAACGGGTGGCTACACCTTC. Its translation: CASSPNPATGGYTF.

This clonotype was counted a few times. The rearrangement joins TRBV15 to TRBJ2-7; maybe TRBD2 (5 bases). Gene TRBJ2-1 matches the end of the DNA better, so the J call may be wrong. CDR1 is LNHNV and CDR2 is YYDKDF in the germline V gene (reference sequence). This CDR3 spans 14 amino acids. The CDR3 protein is CATSSSSFYNEQFF. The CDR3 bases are TGTGCCACCAGCAGCTCTAGCTTCTACAATGAGCAGTTCTTC.

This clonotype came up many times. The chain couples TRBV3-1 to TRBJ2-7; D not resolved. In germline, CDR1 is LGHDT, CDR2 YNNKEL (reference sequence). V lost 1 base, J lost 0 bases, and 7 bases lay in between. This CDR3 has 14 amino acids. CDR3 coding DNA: TGTGCCAGCAGCCAAGGGCGGAGCTCCTACGAGCAGTACTTC. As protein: CASSQGRSSYEQYF.

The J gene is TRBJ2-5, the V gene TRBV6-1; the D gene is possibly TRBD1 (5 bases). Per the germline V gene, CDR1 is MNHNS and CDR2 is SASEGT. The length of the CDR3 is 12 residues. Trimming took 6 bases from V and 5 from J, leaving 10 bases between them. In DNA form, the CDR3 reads TGTGCCAGCAGAGGCAGGGCGGAGACCCAGTACTTC. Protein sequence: CASRGRAETQYF.

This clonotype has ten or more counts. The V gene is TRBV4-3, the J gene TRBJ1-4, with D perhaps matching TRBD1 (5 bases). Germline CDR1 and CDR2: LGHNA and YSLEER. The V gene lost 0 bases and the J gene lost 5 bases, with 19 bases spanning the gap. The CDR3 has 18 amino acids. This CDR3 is CASSQDLFWTQANEKLFF. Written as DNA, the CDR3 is TGCGCCAGCAGCCAAGATCTGTTTTGGACACAAGCAAATGAAAAACTGTTTTTT.

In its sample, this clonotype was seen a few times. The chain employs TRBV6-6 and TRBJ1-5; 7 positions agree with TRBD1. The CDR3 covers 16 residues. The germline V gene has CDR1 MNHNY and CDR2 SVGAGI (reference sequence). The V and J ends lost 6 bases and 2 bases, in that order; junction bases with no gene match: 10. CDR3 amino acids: CASRSERTGGNQPQHF. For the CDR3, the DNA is TGTGCCAGCAGAAGCGAAAGGACAGGCGGCAATCAGCCCCAGCATTTT.